The TCR beta chain under discussion was sequenced for a study of OX40 agonist ivuxolimab in advanced cancers. Study findings and constraints: Averaged across samples, CD8+ T cells carried more expanded clones than CD4+ did. Undetermined was the antigen specificity of the expanded peripheral T cells.

CDR3 size: 14 residues. Germline-derived CDR1 and CDR2 are SGHRS and YFSETQ. The count of this clone is one. Its target is unknown. Clones were sequenced by immunoSEQ multiplex PCR, and TCRdb holds only the in-frame ones, with some missing. The table has tens of thousands of clones, approximately 91% seen once. The receptor comes from an adult with an advanced solid tumor such as melanoma, head and neck, liver or kidney cancer. Sequences were derived from CD4+ or CD8+ T cells sorted from blood, sampled in a trial of the OX40 agonist ivuxolimab. This chain links TRBV5-1 with TRBJ2-5; TRBD1 might be the D (6 bases). The DNA end is more similar to TRBJ2-7, so the J call may be wrong. CDR3 nucleotides: TGCGCCAGCAGCTTGAGTGGGGGCCTCCACGAGCAGTACTTC. It yields the protein CASSLSGGLHEQYF.